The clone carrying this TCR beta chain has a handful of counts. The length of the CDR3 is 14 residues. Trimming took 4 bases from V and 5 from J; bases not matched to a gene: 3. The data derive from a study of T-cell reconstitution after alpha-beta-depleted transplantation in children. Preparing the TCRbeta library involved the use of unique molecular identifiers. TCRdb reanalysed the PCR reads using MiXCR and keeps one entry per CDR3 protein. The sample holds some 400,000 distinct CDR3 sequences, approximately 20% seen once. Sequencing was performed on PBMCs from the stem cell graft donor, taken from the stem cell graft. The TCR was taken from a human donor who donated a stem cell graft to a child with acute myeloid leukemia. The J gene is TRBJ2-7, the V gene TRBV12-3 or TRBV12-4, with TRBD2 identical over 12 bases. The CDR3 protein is CASSSTSGSNEQYF. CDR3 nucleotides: TGTGCCAGCAGTTCGACTAGCGGGAGTAACGAGCAGTACTTC.